These T cell receptor beta chains were read from a single sample in a study of identifying expanded T cells in peripheral blood. Only in-frame clones appear in the TCRdb table, and some are missing; sequencing was by immunoSEQ multiplex PCR. The repertoire has around 100,000 clones, about 90% of them found once; the top ten carry more than 5.5%. The specimen sequenced was blood. Receptors originate from a person aged 18 to 70 in good health. The CDR3 runs from the conserved cysteine through the conserved F or W. A D gene is named only where the DNA matches it firmly. A row's size may be missing; if present it is once, few, many or a size class.

cdr3_aa cdr3_nt cdr3_length j_call clone_size v_call d_call
CASSPQLAGGPPGQYF TGTGCCAGCAGCCCCCAACTAGCGGGGGGCCCCCCTGGGCAGTACTTC 16 TRBJ2-7 NA TRBV13 TRBD2
CASSHDFDRGPTEAFF TGCGCCAGCAGCCATGATTTCGACAGGGGGCCCACTGAAGCTTTCTTT 16 TRBJ1-1 NA TRBV4-1 TRBD1
CASSLFALQVSSYNEQFF TGCGCCAGCAGCTTGTTTGCCCTCCAGGTTAGCTCCTACAATGAGCAGTTCTTC 18 TRBJ2-1 NA TRBV5-1 NA
CASSPFQLFGNEQFF TGTGCCAGCAGCCCGTTCCAGCTGTTCGGCAATGAGCAGTTCTTC 15 TRBJ2-1 few TRBV7-6 NA
CAWLDAGGSYEQYF TGTGCCTGGCTGGACGCGGGGGGATCCTACGAGCAGTACTTC 14 TRBJ2-7 NA TRBV30 TRBD2
CAWTVSTSDTQYF TGTGCCTGGACGGTCTCAACGTCGGATACGCAGTATTTT 13 TRBJ2-3 NA TRBV30 NA
CASSPGGSYEQYF TGCGCCAGCAGCCCAGGGGGTTCTTACGAGCAGTACTTC 13 TRBJ2-7 NA TRBV5-1 TRBD1
CAGGAGGQHNEQFF TGTGCAGGAGGAGCGGGAGGCCAACACAATGAGCAGTTCTTC 14 TRBJ2-1 NA TRBV30 TRBD2
CASSQGGHYEQYF TGTGCCAGCAGCCAAGGGGGACACTACGAGCAGTACTTC 13 TRBJ2-7 NA TRBV14 NA
CASSPGRAGGETQYF TGTGCCAGCAGCCCCGGGAGGGCGGGCGGAGAGACCCAGTACTTC 15 TRBJ2-5 NA TRBV5-8 TRBD2
CSACRRTNEKLFF TGCAGCGCTTGCCGCCGGACTAATGAAAAACTGTTTTTT 13 TRBJ1-4 NA TRBV29-1 NA
CASSLVGQGEAFF TGCGCCAGCAGCTTGGTGGGTCAGGGGGAAGCTTTCTTT 13 TRBJ1-1 NA TRBV5-1 NA
CATSRGLAGGEDTQYF TGTGCCACCAGCAGAGGGTTGGCAGGGGGAGAAGATACGCAGTATTTT 16 TRBJ2-3 NA TRBV15 TRBD1
CASRRDGNQPQHF TGTGCCAGCAGAAGGGACGGTAATCAGCCCCAGCATTTT 13 TRBJ1-5 NA TRBV27 NA
CSALYTGVSGNTIYF TGCAGCGCACTTTACACAGGGGTGTCCGGAAACACCATATATTTT 15 TRBJ1-3 NA TRBV29-1 TRBD1
CASSVALGNEQYF TGTGCCAGCAGCGTAGCTCTGGGAAACGAGCAGTACTTC 13 TRBJ2-7 NA TRBV9 NA
CASSLQGNTEAFF TGTGCCAGCAGCTTGCAGGGGAACACTGAAGCTTTCTTT 13 TRBJ1-1 NA TRBV7-6 NA
CASSILPGQSSYEQYF TGTGCCAGTAGTATCTTACCGGGACAAAGCTCCTACGAGCAGTACTTC 16 TRBJ2-7 NA TRBV19 NA
CASSLVSGHGYTF TGTGCCAGCAGCTTAGTGTCGGGGCATGGCTACACCTTC 13 TRBJ1-2 NA TRBV7-6 NA
CASSLSVRGYGYTF TGTGCCAGCAGCTTAAGTGTTAGGGGGTACGGCTACACCTTC 14 TRBJ1-2 NA TRBV7-2 NA
CASSLTGQPYEQYF TGTGCCAGCAGCTTAACGGGACAGCCTTACGAGCAGTACTTC 14 TRBJ2-7 NA TRBV11-3 TRBD1
CASSLVQASGRASEQFF TGTGCCAGCAGCTTAGTTCAGGCTAGCGGGAGGGCCAGTGAGCAGTTCTTC 17 TRBJ2-1 NA TRBV7-2 TRBD2
CASSLSGVSYNEQFF TGCGCCAGCAGCTTGTCGGGGGTATCCTACAATGAGCAGTTCTTC 15 TRBJ2-1 NA TRBV5-1 NA
CASSLVPSGGRDTQYF TGTGCCAGCAGCTTAGTTCCTAGCGGGGGGCGGGATACGCAGTATTTT 16 TRBJ2-3 few TRBV7-8 TRBD2
CASSFPQETQYF TGTGCCAGCAGTTTCCCCCAAGAGACCCAGTACTTC 12 TRBJ2-5 NA TRBV27 NA
CASSQDPGGGQETQYF TGCGCCAGCAGCCAAGATCCAGGGGGGGGGCAAGAGACCCAGTACTTC 16 TRBJ2-5 NA TRBV4-1 NA
CASSLATASTDTQYF TGTGCCAGCAGCTTAGCGACAGCTAGCACAGATACGCAGTATTTT 15 TRBJ2-3 NA TRBV7-9 NA
CASSPGGGRDIQYF TGTGCCAGCAGCCCTGGAGGGGGCCGGGACATTCAGTACTTC 14 TRBJ2-4 NA TRBV5-3 NA
CASSLLGSQPTDTQYF TGCGCCAGCAGCCTCTTGGGGTCCCAGCCGACAGATACGCAGTATTTT 16 TRBJ2-3 NA TRBV5-1 NA
CATKDGNTEAFF TGTGCCACCAAGGACGGGAACACTGAAGCTTTCTTT 12 TRBJ1-1 few TRBV15 NA
CASGPLDREETQYF TGTGCTAGTGGTCCCCTGGACAGGGAAGAGACCCAGTACTTC 14 TRBJ2-5 NA TRBV12-5 TRBD1
CASSISERRRNEQFF TGTGCCAGTAGTATTTCGGAGCGGAGGCGGAATGAGCAGTTCTTC 15 TRBJ2-1 NA TRBV19 NA
CATSAPLQGLYEQYF TGTGCCACCAGCGCCCCGCTTCAGGGGCTCTACGAGCAGTACTTC 15 TRBJ2-7 NA TRBV15 NA
CASSLEGLTYNEQFF TGTGCCAGCAGCTTAGAAGGGCTTACCTACAATGAGCAGTTCTTC 15 TRBJ2-1 NA TRBV11-2 NA
CASSVSTGQGEAFF TGTGCCAGCAGCGTAAGTACAGGGCAGGGTGAAGCTTTCTTT 14 TRBJ1-1 NA TRBV9 NA
CSVAGQGSLLSGNTIYF TGCAGCGTTGCGGGACAGGGCTCCCTTCTCTCTGGAAACACCATATATTTT 17 TRBJ1-3 NA TRBV29-1 TRBD1
CASSRQTGGDTANTGELFF TGTGCCAGCAGCCGGCAGACAGGTGGGGACACCGCGAACACCGGGGAGCTGTTTTTT 19 TRBJ2-2 NA TRBV6-9 NA
CASSATGTGRGEQFF TGTGCCAGCAGCGCCACCGGGACAGGGAGGGGGGAGCAGTTCTTC 15 TRBJ2-1 NA TRBV7-3 TRBD1
CASNLHKMSAEKLFF TGCGCCAGCAACCTCCACAAAATGAGTGCTGAAAAACTGTTTTTT 15 TRBJ1-4 NA TRBV4-1 NA
CASSLSSRQSSYNSPLHF TGTGCCAGCAGTTTATCAAGTAGACAAAGCTCCTATAATTCACCCCTCCACTTT 18 TRBJ1-6 NA TRBV27 NA
CSVAGDTEAFF TGCAGCGTTGCAGGAGACACTGAAGCTTTCTTT 11 TRBJ1-1 NA TRBV29-1 NA